This TCR beta chain stems from a study of OX40 agonist ivuxolimab in advanced cancers. Some clones are missing from TCRdb's copy, which holds only in-frame ones; the method was immunoSEQ multiplex PCR. The repertoire has about 76,000 clones, 85% to 90% of them found once; the top ten carry roughly 0.2%. CDR1 is MNHEY and CDR2 is SVGAGI in the germline V gene. The length of the CDR3 is 13 residues. V was clipped by 6 bases and J by 8 bases, with 11 bases between them. This specimen was CD4+ or CD8+ T cells sorted from blood, taken in a trial of the OX40 agonist ivuxolimab. This chain connects TRBV6-5 to TRBJ1-6, with D perhaps TRBD1 (5 bases). The clonotype comes from an adult with an advanced solid tumor such as melanoma, head and neck, liver or kidney cancer. CDR3 sequence reads: CASRPGGDSPLHF. DNA for the CDR3: TGTGCCAGCAGGCCTGGGGGAGATTCACCCCTCCACTTT.